The rows below give T cell receptor beta chains drawn from one sample of a study of post-analysis software for immune sequencing data. TCRdb passed the PCR reads through MiXCR, listing each CDR3 protein once. Counted here are approximately 440,000 distinct CDR3 sequences, approximately 46% occurring once; the ten biggest clones make up over 10%. Sequencing was done on a sample of blood. The receptors were gathered from a girl between 10 and 17 years old with multiple sclerosis. Both conserved end residues are part of each CDR3. The D gene is left open where the match is weak. For some rows the clone size is stated as once, few or many, or as a class when expanded; others skip it.

j_call	clone_size	d_call	v_call	cdr3_aa	cdr3_nt
TRBJ2-1	-	TRBD2	TRBV12-5	CASGPIAGPYNEQFF	TGTGCTAGTGGTCCCATAGCGGGTCCCTACAATGAGCAGTTCTTC
TRBJ2-6	few	TRBD1	TRBV6-4	CASSAGGYSGANVLTF	TGTGCCAGCAGTGCAGGGGGATACTCTGGGGCCAACGTCCTGACTTTC
TRBJ2-5	few	-	TRBV18	CASSRTIRQTGETQYF	TGTGCCAGCTCACGAACCATCCGACAGACTGGGGAGACCCAGTACTTC
TRBJ2-4	-	TRBD1	TRBV3-1	CASSQGTGGLSNIQYF	TGTGCCAGCAGCCAAGGGACAGGGGGCTTATCGAACATTCAGTACTTC
TRBJ2-5	-	-	TRBV7-6	CASSPATGGIETQYF	TGTGCCAGCAGCCCGGCAACGGGCGGGATCGAGACCCAGTACTTC
TRBJ2-5	-	-	TRBV3-1	CASSQIGQMYQETQYF	TGTGCCAGCAGCCAGATCGGACAGATGTACCAAGAGACCCAGTACTTC
TRBJ2-5	few	TRBD2	TRBV7-8	CASSSREGMGYQETQYF	TGTGCCAGCAGCTCCCGGGAGGGGATGGGGTACCAAGAGACCCAGTACTTC
TRBJ2-7	few	TRBD1	TRBV12-3/TRBV12-4	CASRPTGSTYEQYF	TGTGCCAGCAGACCGACAGGGTCCACCTACGAGCAGTACTTC
TRBJ2-1	few	TRBD1	TRBV29-1	CSRGYRGNEQFF	TGCAGCAGAGGGTACAGGGGAAATGAGCAGTTCTTC
TRBJ2-1	-	-	TRBV6-6	CASSYAMAVNEQFF	TGTGCCAGCAGTTACGCCATGGCTGTAAATGAGCAGTTCTTC
TRBJ2-5	-	TRBD2	TRBV20-1	CSARDYGGSGQQYF	TGCAGTGCTAGAGATTACGGGGGGTCGGGCCAGCAGTACTTC
TRBJ2-1	-	TRBD2	TRBV12-5	CASGLSPRTGTNFNEQFF	TGTGCTAGTGGTTTGTCGCCTCGTACCGGGACTAACTTTAATGAGCAGTTCTTC
TRBJ1-4	-	TRBD1	TRBV29-1	CSARGTGNEKLFF	TGCAGCGCTAGGGGGACAGGGAATGAAAAACTGTTTTTT
TRBJ2-1	-	-	TRBV11-3	CASSLGTTSGSYNEQFF	TGTGCCAGCAGCTTAGGAACTACTTCGGGGTCCTACAATGAGCAGTTCTTC
TRBJ2-1	few	-	TRBV20-1	CSAKKADNEQFF	TGCAGTGCTAAAAAAGCGGACAATGAGCAGTTCTTC
TRBJ2-3	few	-	TRBV20-1	CSALRQSRADTQYF	TGCAGTGCTCTCCGACAATCTAGAGCAGATACGCAGTATTTT
TRBJ2-3	-	TRBD2	TRBV12-3/TRBV12-4	CASSFTSENTDTQYF	TGTGCCAGCAGTTTCACTAGCGAGAACACAGATACGCAGTATTTT
TRBJ2-7	many	TRBD2	TRBV12-3/TRBV12-4	CASSPLAGLPGEQYF	TGTGCCAGCAGTCCGCTAGCGGGCCTCCCCGGGGAGCAGTACTTC
TRBJ2-1	-	TRBD2	TRBV11-1	CASSLGLAESYNEQFF	TGTGCCAGCAGCCTGGGACTAGCGGAATCCTACAATGAGCAGTTCTTC
TRBJ2-1	few	TRBD2	TRBV6-5	CASSSQLAGHNEQFF	TGTGCCAGCAGTTCCCAGCTAGCGGGGCACAATGAGCAGTTCTTC
TRBJ2-4	few	-	TRBV5-1	CASSPGLEEQYF	TGCGCCAGCAGCCCTGGATTGGAAGAGCAGTACTTC
TRBJ2-7	-	-	TRBV3-1	CASSQQFFMRGGSYNEQYF	TGTGCCAGCAGCCAACAGTTTTTTATGCGGGGTGGCTCCTACAATGAGCAGTACTTC
TRBJ2-1	-	TRBD2	TRBV20-1	CSARDGTSVYNEQFF	TGCAGTGCTAGAGATGGGACTAGCGTCTACAATGAGCAGTTCTTC
TRBJ2-3	-	-	TRBV20-1	CSAWGGSTDTQYF	TGCAGTGCCTGGGGGGGCAGCACAGATACGCAGTATTTT
TRBJ2-3	few	TRBD2	TRBV6-4	CASSQGASGTDTQYF	TGTGCCAGCAGCCAAGGGGCTAGCGGCACGGATACGCAGTATTTT
TRBJ2-1	-	TRBD2	TRBV20-1	CSARGTSGIVYEQFF	TGCAGTGCTAGAGGGACTAGCGGGATAGTCTATGAGCAGTTCTTC
TRBJ1-1	once	-	TRBV7-2	CASSTNPQAFF	TGTGCCAGCAGCACGAACCCCCAAGCTTTCTTT
TRBJ2-5	few	TRBD2	TRBV24-1	CATSDVAGGPRETQYF	TGTGCCACCAGTGACGTAGCGGGAGGGCCACGGGAGACCCAGTACTTC
TRBJ2-1	-	TRBD2	TRBV3-1	CASSPGTSGRAGVEQFF	TGTGCCAGCAGCCCGGGGACTAGCGGGAGGGCCGGGGTTGAGCAGTTCTTC